This T cell receptor beta chain was identified in a study of blood T cells in healthy people across ages. This clonotype occurred a few times. Its antigen is not known. Sample-barcoded 5' priming and a J-beta primer mix drove a second PCR of 7 to 11 cycles. TCRdb re-derived calls from the 5' RACE reads in MiXCR, one entry per CDR3 protein. The table shows some 1.8 million distinct CDR3 sequences, with roughly 43% occurring only once. Study-level points and caveats: Getting older went along with TCR beta diversity per million T cells dropping roughly linearly.

Deletions cut 2 bases from V and 0 bases from J, with 10 bases between. The CDR3 totals 16 residues. Germline-derived CDR1 and CDR2 are ENHRY and SYGVKD. The sequenced material came from blood. The receptor comes from a human donor in good health. The chain uses TRBV10-3 and TRBJ1-4, with D maybe TRBD1 (6 bases). CDR3 sequence: CAISEVGHSTNEKLFF. CDR3 in DNA: TGTGCCATCAGTGAGGTGGGACACTCAACTAATGAAAAACTGTTTTTT.